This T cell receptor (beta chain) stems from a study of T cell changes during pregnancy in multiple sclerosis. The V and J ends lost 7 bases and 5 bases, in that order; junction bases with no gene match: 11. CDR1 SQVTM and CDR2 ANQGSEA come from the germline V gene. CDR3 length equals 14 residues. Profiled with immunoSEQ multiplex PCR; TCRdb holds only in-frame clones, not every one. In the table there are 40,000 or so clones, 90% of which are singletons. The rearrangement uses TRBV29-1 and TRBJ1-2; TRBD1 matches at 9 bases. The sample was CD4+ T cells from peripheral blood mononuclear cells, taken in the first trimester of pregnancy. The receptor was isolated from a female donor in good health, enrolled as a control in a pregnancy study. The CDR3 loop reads CSAKSGTGNYGYTF. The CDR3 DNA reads TGCAGCGCGAAATCAGGGACAGGGAATTATGGCTACACCTTC.